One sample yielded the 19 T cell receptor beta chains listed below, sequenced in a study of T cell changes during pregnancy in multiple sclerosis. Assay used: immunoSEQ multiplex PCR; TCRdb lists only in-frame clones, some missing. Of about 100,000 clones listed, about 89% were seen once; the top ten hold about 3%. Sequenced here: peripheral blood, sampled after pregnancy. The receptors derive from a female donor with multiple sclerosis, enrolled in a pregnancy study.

This chain's CDR3 is CASSLPQGAQRSVADTQYF. CDR3 coding DNA: TGTGCCAGCAGCCTTCCACAGGGGGCGCAGAGATCCGTCGCAGATACGCAGTATTTT. The chain uses TRBV7-9 and TRBJ2-3; TRBD1 agrees at 9 bases. Germline-derived CDR1 and CDR2 are SEHNR and FQNEAQ (reference sequence). This CDR3 has 19 residues. The junction had 19 bases not matched to a gene; V was cut back by 5 bases and J by 4 bases.

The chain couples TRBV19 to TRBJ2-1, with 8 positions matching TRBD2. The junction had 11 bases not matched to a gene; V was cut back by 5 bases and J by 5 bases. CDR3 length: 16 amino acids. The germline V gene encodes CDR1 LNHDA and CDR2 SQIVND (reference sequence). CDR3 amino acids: CASSPSGTRLHNEQFF. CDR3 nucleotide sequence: TGTGCCAGTAGTCCCTCCGGGACTAGGCTCCACAATGAGCAGTTCTTC.

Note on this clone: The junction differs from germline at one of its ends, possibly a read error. For the CDR3, the DNA is TGTGCTAGCAGCCATGGGGAGGGCCTACACCCCGGCATGAACACTGAAGCTTTCTTT. Residues: CASSHGEGLHPGMNTEAFF. The chain combines TRBV7-7 with TRBJ1-1, with no clear D. CDR1 is SSHAT and CDR2 is FNYEAQ in the germline V gene (reference sequence). The CDR3 covers 19 residues.

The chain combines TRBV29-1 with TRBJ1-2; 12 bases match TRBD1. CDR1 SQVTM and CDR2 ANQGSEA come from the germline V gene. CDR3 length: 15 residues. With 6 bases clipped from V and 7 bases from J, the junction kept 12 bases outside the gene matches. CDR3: CSVRTGTGGVVGYTF. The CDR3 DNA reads TGCAGCGTACGGACCGGGACAGGGGGCGTCGTTGGCTACACCTTC.

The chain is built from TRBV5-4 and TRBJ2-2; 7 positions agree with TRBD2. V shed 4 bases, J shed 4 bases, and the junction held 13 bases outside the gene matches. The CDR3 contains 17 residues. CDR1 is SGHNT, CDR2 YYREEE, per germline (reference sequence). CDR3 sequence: CASSRDRERGITGELFF. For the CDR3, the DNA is TGTGCCAGCAGCAGGGACCGTGAGCGGGGTATCACCGGGGAGCTGTTTTTT.

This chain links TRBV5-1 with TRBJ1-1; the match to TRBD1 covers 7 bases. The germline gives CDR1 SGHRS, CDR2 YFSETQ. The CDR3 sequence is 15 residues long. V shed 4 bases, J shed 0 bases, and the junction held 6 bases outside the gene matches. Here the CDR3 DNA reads TGCGCCAGCAGCGCCAAACAGGGGATGAACACTGAAGCTTTCTTT. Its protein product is CASSAKQGMNTEAFF.

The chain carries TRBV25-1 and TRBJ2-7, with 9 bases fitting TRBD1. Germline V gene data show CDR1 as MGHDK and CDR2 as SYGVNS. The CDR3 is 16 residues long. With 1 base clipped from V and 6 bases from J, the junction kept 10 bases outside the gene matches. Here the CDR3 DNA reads TGTGCCAGCAGTGAATCCCGGACCGGGACAGGGCTCGAGCAGTACTTC. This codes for CASSESRTGTGLEQYF.

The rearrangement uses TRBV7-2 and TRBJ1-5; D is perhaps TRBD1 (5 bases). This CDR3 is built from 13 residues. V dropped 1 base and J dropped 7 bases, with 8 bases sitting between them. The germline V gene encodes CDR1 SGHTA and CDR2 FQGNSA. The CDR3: CASSLGRGQPQHF. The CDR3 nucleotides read TGTGCCAGCAGCTTAGGGAGGGGCCAGCCCCAGCATTTT. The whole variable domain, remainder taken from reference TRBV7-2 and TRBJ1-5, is GAGVSQSPSNKVTEKGKDVELRCDPISGHTALYWYRQSLGQGLEFLIYFQGNSAPDKSGLPSDRFSAERTGGSVSTLTIQRTQQEDSAVYLCASSLGRGQPQHFGDGTRLSIL.

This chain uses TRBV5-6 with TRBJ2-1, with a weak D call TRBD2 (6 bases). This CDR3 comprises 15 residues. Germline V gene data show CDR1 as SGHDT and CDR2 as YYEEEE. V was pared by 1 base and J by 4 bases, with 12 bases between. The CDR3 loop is CASSLFSGGYNEQFF. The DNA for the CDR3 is TGTGCCAGCAGCTTGTTTAGCGGTGGATACAATGAGCAGTTCTTC.

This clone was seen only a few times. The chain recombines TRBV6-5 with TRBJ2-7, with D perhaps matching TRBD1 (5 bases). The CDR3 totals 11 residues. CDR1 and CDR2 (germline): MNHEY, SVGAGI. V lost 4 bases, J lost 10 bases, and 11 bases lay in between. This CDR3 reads CASSSQTVQYF. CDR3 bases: TGTGCCAGCAGTTCTCAGACAGTTCAGTACTTC.

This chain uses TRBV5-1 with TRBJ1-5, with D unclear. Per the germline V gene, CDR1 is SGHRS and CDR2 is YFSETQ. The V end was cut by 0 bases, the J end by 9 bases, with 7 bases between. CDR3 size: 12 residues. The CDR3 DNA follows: TGCGCCAGCAGCTTGGACGCGGGGCCCCAGCATTTT. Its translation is CASSLDAGPQHF.

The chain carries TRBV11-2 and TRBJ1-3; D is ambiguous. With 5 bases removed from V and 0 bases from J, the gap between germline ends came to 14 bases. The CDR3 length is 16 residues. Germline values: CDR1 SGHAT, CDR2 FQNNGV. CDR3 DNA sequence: TGTGCCAGCAGCGCCTATATTAGCGGCTCTGGAAACACCATATATTTT. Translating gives CASSAYISGSGNTIYF. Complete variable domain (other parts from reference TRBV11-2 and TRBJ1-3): EAGVAQSPRYKIIEKRQSVAFWCNPISGHATLYWYQQILGQGPKLLIQFQNNGVVDDSQLPKDRFSAERLKGVDSTLKIQPAKLEDSAVYLCASSAYISGSGNTIYFGEGSWLTVV.

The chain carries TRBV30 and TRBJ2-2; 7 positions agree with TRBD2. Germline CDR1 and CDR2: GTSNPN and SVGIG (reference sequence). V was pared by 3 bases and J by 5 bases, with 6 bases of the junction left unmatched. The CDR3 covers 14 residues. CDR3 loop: CAWRGLGSTGELFF. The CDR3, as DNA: TGTGCCTGGAGAGGACTAGGGTCTACCGGGGAGCTGTTTTTT.

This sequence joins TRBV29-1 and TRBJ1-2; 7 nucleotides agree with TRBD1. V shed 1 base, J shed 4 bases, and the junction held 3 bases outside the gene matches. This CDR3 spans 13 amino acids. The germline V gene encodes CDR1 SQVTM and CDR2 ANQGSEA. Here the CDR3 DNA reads TGCAGCGTTGAAGCCGGGGACAGCTATGGCTACACCTTC. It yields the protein CSVEAGDSYGYTF.

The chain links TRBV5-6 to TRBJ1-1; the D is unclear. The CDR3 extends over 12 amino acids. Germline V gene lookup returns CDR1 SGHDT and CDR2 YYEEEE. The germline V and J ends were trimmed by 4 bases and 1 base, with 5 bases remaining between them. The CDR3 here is CASSQWNTEAFF. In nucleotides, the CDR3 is TGTGCCAGCAGCCAGTGGAACACTGAAGCTTTCTTT. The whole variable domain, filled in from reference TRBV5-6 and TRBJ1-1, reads DAGVTQSPTHLIKTRGQQVTLRCSPKSGHDTVSWYQQALGQGPQFIFQYYEEEERQRGNFPDRFSGHQFPNYSSELNVNALLLGDSALYLCASSQWNTEAFFGQGTRLTVV.

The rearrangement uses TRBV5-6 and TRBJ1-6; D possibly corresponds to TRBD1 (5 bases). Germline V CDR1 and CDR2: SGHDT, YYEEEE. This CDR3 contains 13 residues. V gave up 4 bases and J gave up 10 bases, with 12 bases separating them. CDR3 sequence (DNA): TGTGCCAGCAGCCTCGGGGGGGGATCACCCCTCCACTTT. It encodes CASSLGGGSPLHF.

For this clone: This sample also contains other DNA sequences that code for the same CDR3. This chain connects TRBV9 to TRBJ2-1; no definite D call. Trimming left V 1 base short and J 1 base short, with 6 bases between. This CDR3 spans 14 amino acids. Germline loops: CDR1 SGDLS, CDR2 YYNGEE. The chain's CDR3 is CASSVSGSYNEQFF. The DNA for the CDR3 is TGTGCCAGCAGCGTATCCGGGTCCTACAATGAGCAGTTCTTC.

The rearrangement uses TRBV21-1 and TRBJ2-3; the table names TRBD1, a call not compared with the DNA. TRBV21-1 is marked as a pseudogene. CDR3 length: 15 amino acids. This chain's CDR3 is CASSSPTGARDTQYF. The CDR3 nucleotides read TGTGCCAGCAGCTCACCGACAGGGGCGAGAGATACGCAGTATTTT.

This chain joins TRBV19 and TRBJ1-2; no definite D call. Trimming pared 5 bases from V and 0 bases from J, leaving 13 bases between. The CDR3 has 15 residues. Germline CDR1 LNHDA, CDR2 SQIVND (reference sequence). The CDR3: CASSYRQRTNYGYTF. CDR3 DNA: TGTGCCAGTAGTTACCGTCAGCGGACTAACTATGGCTACACCTTC.